The 14 T cell receptor beta chains reported below all come from one sample, sequenced in a study of blood T cell repertoires in COVID-19. TCRdb's table, derived via immunoSEQ multiplex PCR, lists solely in-frame clones and lacks some. Among tens of thousands of clones listed, around 87% were seen once. The sequenced sample was peripheral blood. These receptors were obtained from a human donor in a cohort sampled during active COVID-19.

This chain connects TRBV7-9 to TRBJ1-5; D is unclear. The V and J ends lost 3 bases and 6 bases respectively, with 6 bases between them. Germline lookup yields CDR1 SEHNR and CDR2 FQNEAQ (reference sequence). The length of the CDR3 is 12 residues. The CDR3 here is CASSFDTQPQHF. CDR3 sequence (DNA): TGTGCCAGCAGCTTCGACACTCAGCCCCAGCATTTT.

The rearrangement joins TRBV11-3 to TRBJ2-1; 10 nucleotides match TRBD2. V lost 4 bases to trimming and J lost 9 bases; unmatched junction nucleotides: 3. Germline lookup yields CDR1 SGHNT and CDR2 YENEEA. The CDR3 sequence is 13 residues long. This chain's CDR3 is CASSSRLAGEQFF. The CDR3 DNA sequence: TGTGCCAGCAGCTCACGACTAGCGGGTGAGCAGTTCTTC.

The DNA for the CDR3 is TGCGCCAGCAGCTTGGGGGATACGGGGAGCCACCTCCACTTT. Translating it yields CASSLGDTGSHLHF. The chain uses TRBV5-1 and TRBJ1-6; D call uncertain. Germline V gene data show CDR1 as SGHRS and CDR2 as YFSETQ. The CDR3 covers 14 residues. V was cut by 0 bases and J by 15 bases, with 16 bases left in between. Together with reference TRBV5-1 and TRBJ1-6, the CDR3 gives the full variable domain: KAGVTQTPRYLIKTRGQQVTLSCSPISGHRSVSWYQQTPGQGLQFLFEYFSETQRNKGNFPGRFSGRQFSNSRSEMNVSTLELGDSALYLCASSLGDTGSHLHFGNGTRLTVT.

The V gene is TRBV9, the J gene TRBJ2-3; TRBD2 matches at 10 bases. Germline CDR1 SGDLS, CDR2 YYNGEE. The CDR3 loop spans 16 amino acids. J gave up 3 bases and V 1 base, and 5 bases lay outside the gene matches. The CDR3 protein is CASSVKAGGLTDTQYF. For the CDR3, the DNA is TGTGCCAGCAGCGTAAAAGCGGGGGGGTTAACAGATACGCAGTATTTT.

The rearrangement joins TRBV18 to TRBJ1-3, with D tentatively TRBD1 (6 bases). The CDR3 is made up of 15 amino acids. The V and J ends lost 8 bases and 0 bases respectively, with 14 bases between them. Germline CDR1 and CDR2: KGHSH and LQKENI. CDR3 DNA sequence: TGTGCCAGCGGTGCAGACAGGATCTCTGGAAACACCATATATTTT. Protein: CASGADRISGNTIYF.

This chain joins TRBV13 and TRBJ2-7; 8 bases fit TRBD1. Per germline, CDR1 PRHDT and CDR2 FYEKMQ (reference sequence). The CDR3 is 14 residues long. Trimming at V came to 8 bases and at J to 0 bases, leaving 6 bases not matched to a gene. The CDR3 here is CASFGQGPSYEQYF. For the CDR3, the DNA is TGTGCCAGCTTCGGACAGGGACCCTCCTACGAGCAGTACTTC. Full variable domain (missing parts from reference TRBV13 and TRBJ2-7): AAGVIQSPRHLIKEKRETATLKCYPIPRHDTVYWYQQGPGQDPQFLISFYEKMQSDKGSIPDRFSAQQFSDYHSELNMSSLELGDSALYFCASFGQGPSYEQYFGPGTRLTVT.

CDR3 nucleotide sequence: TGTGCCAGCAGCTTTGTCGGGACAGGGGGTGGCGAGCAGTTCTTC. This translates into CASSFVGTGGGEQFF. The chain couples TRBV5-4 to TRBJ2-1; 11 bases match TRBD1. Germline CDR1 reads SGHNT; CDR2 reads YYREEE (reference sequence). This CDR3 has 15 residues. The V segment lost 2 bases and the J segment 10 bases; nucleotides outside the gene matches: 8.

The V and J genes are TRBV6-5 and TRBJ1-1, with a weak D call TRBD1 (5 bases). The CDR3 runs 13 residues. Germline CDR1 and CDR2: MNHEY and SVGAGI. Trimming shortened V by 2 bases and J by 8 bases, and 12 bases separated the two germline ends. CDR3: CASSYTGSLEAFF. CDR3 DNA sequence: TGTGCCAGCAGTTACACAGGCAGCCTAGAAGCTTTCTTT.

The V and J genes are TRBV11-1 and TRBJ2-5; 11 nucleotides match TRBD2. Per the germline V gene, CDR1 is SGHAT and CDR2 is FQDESV (reference sequence). V lost 5 bases to trimming and J lost 2 bases; unmatched junction nucleotides: 4. This CDR3 is built from 15 residues. CDR3: CASSPRLAGQETQYF. In DNA, the CDR3 is TGTGCCAGCAGCCCGAGACTAGCGGGGCAAGAGACCCAGTACTTC.

This rearrangement joins TRBV6-5 to TRBJ1-5; no firm D call. CDR3 size: 15 residues. The germline V gene has CDR1 MNHEY and CDR2 SVGAGI. Trimming took off 4 bases at V and 1 base at J, with 11 bases between the two ends. CDR3 in DNA: TGTGCCAGCAGTTTGGATCGGGTCAGCAATCAGCCCCAGCATTTT. Translated, it gives CASSLDRVSNQPQHF.

The V call is TRBV2, the J call TRBJ2-1; D gene ambiguous. This CDR3 is built from 13 residues. V lost 10 bases to trimming and J lost 5 bases, with 15 bases between them. Germline CDR1 SNHLY, CDR2 FYNNEI. CDR3: CANPGLPHNEQFF. In DNA form, the CDR3 reads TGTGCCAACCCTGGGCTACCCCACAATGAGCAGTTCTTC. The whole variable domain, remainder taken from reference TRBV2 and TRBJ2-1, is EPEVTQTPSHQVTQMGQEVILRCVPISNHLYFYWYRQILGQKVEFLVSFYNNEISEKSEIFDDQFSVERPDGSNFTLKIRSTKLEDSAMYFCANPGLPHNEQFFGPGTRLTVL.

The chain carries TRBV27 and TRBJ2-1; TRBD2 matches 10 bases. There are 14 residues in the CDR3. Trimming took 11 bases from V and 3 from J; bases not matched to a gene: 7. Germline V gene data show CDR1 as MNHEY and CDR2 as SMNVEV (reference sequence). The CDR3 here is CACRTSGNYNEQFF. For the CDR3, the DNA is TGTGCCTGTAGGACTAGCGGAAACTACAATGAGCAGTTCTTC.

The gene calls are TRBV2 and TRBJ1-6; D perhaps matches TRBD1 (5 bases). The germline V gene has CDR1 SNHLY and CDR2 FYNNEI. The CDR3 has 16 residues. V was trimmed by 11 bases and J by 12 bases, leaving 29 bases between them. CDR3 region: CACGAELGWTGGPLHF. The CDR3 nucleotides are TGTGCCTGCGGGGCGGAATTAGGGTGGACCGGGGGACCCCTCCACTTT.

The chain has TRBV7-3 and TRBJ2-1; 10 bases agree with TRBD2. Germline assignment: CDR1 SGHTA and CDR2 FQGTGA. With V trimmed by 1 base and J by 4 bases, 13 bases remained unmatched. The CDR3 has 19 amino acids. The chain's CDR3 is CASSLRGTSGVPPYNEQFF. As DNA, the CDR3 is TGTGCCAGCAGCTTAAGGGGTACTAGCGGGGTCCCCCCGTACAATGAGCAGTTCTTC.